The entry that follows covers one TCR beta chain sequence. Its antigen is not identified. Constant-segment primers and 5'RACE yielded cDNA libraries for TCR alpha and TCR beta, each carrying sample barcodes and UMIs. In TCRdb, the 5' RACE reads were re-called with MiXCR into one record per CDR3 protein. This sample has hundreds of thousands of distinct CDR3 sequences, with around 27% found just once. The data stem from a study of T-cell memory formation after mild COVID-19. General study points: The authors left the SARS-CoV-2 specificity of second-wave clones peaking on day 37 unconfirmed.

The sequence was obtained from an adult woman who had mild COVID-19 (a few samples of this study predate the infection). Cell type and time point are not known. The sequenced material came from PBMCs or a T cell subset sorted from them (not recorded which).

CDR3 sequence: CASRRTSGEETQYF. DNA of the CDR3: TGTGCCAGCAGGCGGACTAGCGGGGAAGAGACCCAGTACTTC. The chain recombines TRBV2 with TRBJ2-5, with 12 bases fitting TRBD2. The CDR3 length is 14 residues. Losses at the gene ends were 6 bases for V and 3 bases for J; bases not matched to a gene: 2. In germline, CDR1 is SNHLY, CDR2 FYNNEI.